This TCR beta chain was sequenced in a study of CD8+ T cells in alopecia areata. Following extraction, RNA underwent reverse transcription to cDNA, which served as the sequencing template. Profiling relied on immunoSEQ multiplex PCR, and the TCRdb table lists in-frame clones only, not all of them. The sample carries more than 150,000 clones, 40% to 60% recorded once. The source was CD8+ T cells sorted from blood, collected at week 0. This TCR derives from a human donor with alopecia areata.

The CDR3 region has the DNA TGCAGCGTTGAAAAGGGGACAGGGGGCTTTGGTGAGCAGTTCTTC. Translation gives CSVEKGTGGFGEQFF. This chain links TRBV29-1 with TRBJ2-1; 12 bases agree with TRBD1. Germline V gene sequence: CDR1 SQVTM, CDR2 ANQGSEA. The CDR3 runs 15 residues. Losses at the gene ends were 2 bases for V and 9 bases for J; bases not matched to a gene: 8.